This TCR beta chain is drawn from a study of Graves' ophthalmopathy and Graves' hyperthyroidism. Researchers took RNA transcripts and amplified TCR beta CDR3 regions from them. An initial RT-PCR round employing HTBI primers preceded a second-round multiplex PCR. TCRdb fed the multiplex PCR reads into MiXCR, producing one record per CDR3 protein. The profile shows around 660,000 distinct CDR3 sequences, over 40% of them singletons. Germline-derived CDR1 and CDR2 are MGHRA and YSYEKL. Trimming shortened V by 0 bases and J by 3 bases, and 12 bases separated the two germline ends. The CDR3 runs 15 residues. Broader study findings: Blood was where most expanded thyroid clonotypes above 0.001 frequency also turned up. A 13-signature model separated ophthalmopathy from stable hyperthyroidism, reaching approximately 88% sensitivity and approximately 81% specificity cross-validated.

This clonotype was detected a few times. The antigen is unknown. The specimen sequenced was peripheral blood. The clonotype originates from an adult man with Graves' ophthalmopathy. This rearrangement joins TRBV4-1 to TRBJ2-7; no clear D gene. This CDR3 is CASSQDGGRSYEQYF. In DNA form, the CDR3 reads TGCGCCAGCAGCCAAGACGGTGGCAGGAGCTACGAGCAGTACTTC.